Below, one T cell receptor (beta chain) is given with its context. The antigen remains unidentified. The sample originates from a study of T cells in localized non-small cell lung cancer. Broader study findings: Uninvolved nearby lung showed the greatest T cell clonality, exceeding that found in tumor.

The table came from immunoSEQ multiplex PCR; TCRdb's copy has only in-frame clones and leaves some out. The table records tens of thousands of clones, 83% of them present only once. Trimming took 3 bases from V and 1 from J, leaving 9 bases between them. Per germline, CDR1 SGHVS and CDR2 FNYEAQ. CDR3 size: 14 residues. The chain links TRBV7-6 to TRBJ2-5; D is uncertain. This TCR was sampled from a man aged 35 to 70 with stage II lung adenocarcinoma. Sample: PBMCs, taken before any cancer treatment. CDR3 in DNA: TGTGCCAGCAGCTTCATAGACGCCCAAGAGACCCAGTACTTC. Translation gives CASSFIDAQETQYF.